The 21 T cell receptor beta chains reported below all come from one sample, sequenced in a study of shared T cell receptors in the human thymus. Assay used: immunoSEQ multiplex PCR; TCRdb lists only in-frame clones, some missing. The sample holds 650,000 to 950,000 clones, 75% to 90% seen once. These data were likewise used in another study, on human thymus T cells.

Sequenced input: thymocytes. The receptor set was obtained from a girl under two years old with a congenital heart defect.

This clone was recorded a few times. This sequence joins TRBV7-9 and TRBJ2-7; 8 bases align to TRBD1. Germline assignment: CDR1 SEHNR and CDR2 FQNEAQ (reference sequence). This CDR3 is 15 amino acids long. V lost 5 bases and J lost 5; bases outside the gene matches: 11. CDR3 loop: CASSPPGQVVDEQYF. DNA for the CDR3: TGTGCCAGCAGCCCCCCGGGACAGGTAGTGGACGAGCAGTACTTC.

This clone was seen more than once but under ten times. The chain combines TRBV28 with TRBJ2-7; 8 positions match TRBD1. The germline CDR1 and CDR2 sequences are MDHEN and SYDVKM. This CDR3 has 13 amino acids. After removal of 5 bases from V and 7 bases from J, the junction contained 7 bases not matched to a gene. The CDR3 DNA is TGTGCCAGCAGTAACCCGGACAGGGTTGAGCAGTACTTC. Protein: CASSNPDRVEQYF.

V gene TRBV7-9 combines with J gene TRBJ1-2; TRBD1 aligns across 10 bases. After removal of 5 bases from V and 8 bases from J, the junction contained 5 bases not matched to a gene. Germline assignment: CDR1 SEHNR and CDR2 FQNEAQ (reference sequence). This CDR3 comprises 13 residues. The CDR3 sequence is CASSPGTGEGYTF. The CDR3 coding sequence is TGTGCCAGCAGCCCCGGGACAGGGGAGGGCTACACCTTC.

V and J are TRBV5-6 and TRBJ2-2; 7 bases line up with TRBD2. The CDR3 contains 13 residues. The germline V gene encodes CDR1 SGHDT and CDR2 YYEEEE. With 5 bases clipped from V and 4 bases from J, the junction kept 2 bases outside the gene matches. Here the CDR3 DNA reads TGTGCCAGCAGTCGGGGGGTCACCGGGGAGCTGTTTTTT. Translation gives CASSRGVTGELFF.

The chain has TRBV28 and TRBJ1-2, with 12 nucleotides matching TRBD1. The V segment lost 4 bases and the J segment 8 bases; nucleotides outside the gene matches: 5. The germline CDR1 and CDR2 sequences are MDHEN and SYDVKM. The CDR3 has 14 amino acids. This chain's CDR3 is CASSWDRGRGGYTF. The DNA of the CDR3 is TGTGCCAGCAGTTGGGACAGGGGGCGCGGCGGCTACACCTTC.

The V call is TRBV7-8, the J call TRBJ2-7, with 8 bases aligning to TRBD1. After removal of 5 bases from V and 1 base from J, the junction contained 10 bases not matched to a gene. The CDR3 is 16 amino acids. Germline CDR1 is SGHVS and CDR2 is FQNEAQ. CDR3 coding DNA: TGTGCCAGCAGCCCTACCGGACAGGGTAAATCCTACGAGCAGTACTTC. Its translation: CASSPTGQGKSYEQYF. Based on the CDR3 plus reference TRBV7-8 and TRBJ2-7, the full variable domain is GAGVSQSPRYKVAKRGQDVALRCDPISGHVSLFWYQQALGQGPEFLTYFQNEAQLDKSGLPSDRFFAERPEGSVSTLKIQRTQQEDSAVYLCASSPTGQGKSYEQYFGPGTRLTVT.

CDR3 protein: CASSLWDRGLDEQFF. The CDR3 DNA is TGCGCCAGCAGCTTGTGGGACAGGGGGCTGGATGAGCAGTTCTTC. The chain uses TRBV5-1 and TRBJ2-1, with 12 bases fitting TRBD1. Germline V lookup: CDR1 SGHRS, CDR2 YFSETQ. The CDR3 length is 15 residues. The trim removed 1 base at V and 8 bases at J, leaving 4 bases unmatched.

The rearrangement joins TRBV6-5 to TRBJ2-1, with D maybe TRBD2 (7 bases). Germline V CDR1 and CDR2: MNHEY, SVGAGI. The CDR3 has 14 residues. Trimming took 5 bases from V and 5 from J, leaving 13 bases between them. The CDR3 sequence is CASSKGGSHNEQFF. The CDR3 DNA sequence: TGTGCCAGCAGTAAGGGGGGGTCCCACAATGAGCAGTTCTTC.

The chain is built from TRBV7-6 and TRBJ2-1; D is unclear. CDR3 size: 11 residues. Trimming pared 3 bases from V and 7 bases from J, leaving 4 bases between. CDR1 is SGHVS, CDR2 FNYEAQ, per germline. Here the CDR3 reads CASSLRNEQFF. CDR3 coding DNA: TGTGCCAGCAGCTTGAGGAATGAGCAGTTCTTC.

This rearrangement joins TRBV5-8 to TRBJ1-2; TRBD1 might be the D (5 bases). Germline lookup yields CDR1 SGHTS and CDR2 YDEGEE. The CDR3 is 14 residues long. With 5 bases removed from V and 1 base from J, the gap between germline ends came to 12 bases. The CDR3 DNA sequence: TGTGCCAGCAGGGGGGGGGATCGTAACTATGGCTACACCTTC. It encodes CASRGGDRNYGYTF.

The chain is built from TRBV6-1 and TRBJ2-7; 8 bases align to TRBD1. The CDR3 sequence is 15 residues long. Losses at the gene ends were 4 bases for V and 6 bases for J; bases not matched to a gene: 11. Germline CDR1 MNHNS, CDR2 SASEGT. CDR3 sequence: CASSAVWDRLIEQYF. The DNA of the CDR3 is TGTGCCAGCAGTGCTGTCTGGGACAGGTTAATCGAGCAGTACTTC.

This chain connects TRBV6-1 to TRBJ2-5; D is ambiguous. The DNA end is more similar to TRBJ2-7, so the J call may be wrong. Germline V CDR1 and CDR2: MNHNS, SASEGT. This CDR3 is built from 14 residues. CDR3 protein: CASSEVLGFSEQYF. The CDR3 nucleotides read TGTGCCAGCAGTGAAGTTTTGGGGTTTAGCGAGCAGTACTTC.

V is TRBV30 and J is TRBJ1-2; 11 bases fit TRBD1. The V gene's germline CDR1 is GTSNPN and CDR2 SVGIG (reference sequence). The V segment lost 4 bases and the J segment 3 bases; nucleotides outside the gene matches: 19. This CDR3 is 19 amino acids long. The CDR3 DNA reads TGTGCCTGGACCCGGACAGGGGGCTTTCTACGGTGGTGGGACTATGGCTACACCTTC. Its translation is CAWTRTGGFLRWWDYGYTF.

The chain uses TRBV18 and TRBJ1-2; D perhaps matches TRBD1 (5 bases). Germline V gives CDR1 KGHSH, CDR2 LQKENI. CDR3 length equals 16 residues. Trimming removed 2 bases from V and 5 bases from J, with 18 bases in between. CDR3 region: CASSPGSGGVDYGYTF. The CDR3 DNA is TGTGCCAGCTCACCAGGATCAGGAGGGGTGGATTATGGCTACACCTTC.

This chain uses TRBV6-1 with TRBJ2-7; 7 nucleotides agree with TRBD2. With 8 bases clipped from V and 4 bases from J, the junction kept 5 bases outside the gene matches. This CDR3 has 12 amino acids. Germline V CDR1 and CDR2: MNHNS, SASEGT. The CDR3 reads CASRGVLYEQYF. Here the CDR3 DNA reads TGTGCCAGCCGGGGGGTTTTGTACGAGCAGTACTTC.

This chain connects TRBV6-1 to TRBJ2-3; 12 bases map to TRBD2. With 6 bases clipped from V and 1 base from J, the junction kept 2 bases outside the gene matches. Germline assignment: CDR1 MNHNS and CDR2 SASEGT. The CDR3 contains 15 residues. The CDR3 is CASRRTSGGTDTQYF. DNA for the CDR3: TGTGCCAGCAGACGGACTAGCGGGGGCACAGATACGCAGTATTTT.

The chain joins TRBV28 to TRBJ1-6; 7 positions agree with TRBD1. The junction had 27 bases not matched to a gene; V was cut back by 10 bases and J by 9 bases. This CDR3 contains 19 residues. Germline V CDR1 and CDR2: MDHEN, SYDVKM. DNA of the CDR3: TGTGCCACCCAACCCCCCGGGACAGAGCTTTTCAAGGGAAGTTCACCCCTCCACTTT. Its translation is CATQPPGTELFKGSSPLHF.

This clone came up once. This chain links TRBV2 with TRBJ1-4, with 7 bases identical to TRBD1. The CDR3 has 14 amino acids. V dropped 7 bases and J dropped 2; count of bases not matched to a gene: 4. The germline gives CDR1 SNHLY, CDR2 FYNNEI. Here the CDR3 reads CASIPGQTNEKLFF. The CDR3 nucleotides read TGTGCCAGCATTCCGGGACAGACTAATGAAAAACTGTTTTTT.

This clone was recorded a few times. The V and J genes are TRBV5-6 and TRBJ1-1; no clear D gene. Trimming left V 3 bases short and J 8 bases short, with 14 bases between. CDR1 and CDR2 from the germline V gene are SGHDT and YYEEEE. CDR3 size: 13 residues. The CDR3 coding sequence is TGTGCCAGCAGCTGTCCGTTTGCTCAGGAAGCTTTCTTT. Encoded protein: CASSCPFAQEAFF.

This clone showed up just once. The V call is TRBV18, the J call TRBJ2-2; 10 nucleotides line up with TRBD1. The V gene end was trimmed by 8 bases and the J gene end by 6 bases; junction bases not matched to a gene: 12. CDR1 is KGHSH and CDR2 is LQKENI in the germline V gene. The CDR3 loop spans 16 amino acids. The CDR3 DNA reads as TGTGCCAGCACCCGGGACAGGGGATACTGGGCCGGGGAGCTGTTTTTT. As protein: CASTRDRGYWAGELFF. The whole variable domain, remainder taken from reference TRBV18 and TRBJ2-2, is NAGVMQNPRHLVRRRGQEARLRCSPMKGHSHVYWYRQLPEEGLKFMVYLQKENIIDESGMPKERFSAEFPKEGPSILRIQQVVRGDSAAYFCASTRDRGYWAGELFFGEGSRLTVL.

The chain employs TRBV10-2 and TRBJ2-3, with D possibly being TRBD2 (5 bases). Trimming shortened V by 2 bases and J by 1 base, and 13 bases separated the two germline ends. The CDR3 is made up of 16 amino acids. Germline loops: CDR1 WSHSY, CDR2 SAAADI. The CDR3 bases are TGCGCCAGCAGTGAGGAGGATCCCGGGGGCACAGATACGCAGTATTTT. This translates into CASSEEDPGGTDTQYF.